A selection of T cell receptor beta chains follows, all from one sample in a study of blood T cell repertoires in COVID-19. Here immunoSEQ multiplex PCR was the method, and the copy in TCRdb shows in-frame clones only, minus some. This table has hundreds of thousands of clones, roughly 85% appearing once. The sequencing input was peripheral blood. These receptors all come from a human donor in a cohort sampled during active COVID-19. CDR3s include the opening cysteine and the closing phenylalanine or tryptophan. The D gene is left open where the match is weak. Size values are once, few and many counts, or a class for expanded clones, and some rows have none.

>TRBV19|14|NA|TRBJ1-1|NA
CASSRLVLYPEAFF
TGTGCCAGTAGTCGCTTAGTCCTGTACCCTGAAGCTTTCTTT
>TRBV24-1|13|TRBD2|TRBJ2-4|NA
CATSPGTTHIQYF
TGTGCCACCAGTCCCGGGACTACACACATTCAGTACTTC
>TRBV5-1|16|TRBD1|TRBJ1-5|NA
CASSLEGRGGNQPQHF
TGCGCCAGCAGCTTGGAGGGCAGGGGGGGCAATCAGCCCCAGCATTTT
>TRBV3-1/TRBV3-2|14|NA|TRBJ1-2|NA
CASSQEQYVYGYTF
TGTGCCAGCAGCCAAGAACAGTACGTCTATGGCTACACCTTC
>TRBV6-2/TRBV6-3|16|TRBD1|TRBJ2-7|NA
CASSYSSGGRSYEQYF
TGTGCCAGCAGTTACTCGTCAGGGGGAAGATCCTACGAGCAGTACTTC
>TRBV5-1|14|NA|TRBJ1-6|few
CASSLTETNSPLHF
TGCGCCAGCAGCTTGACAGAAACCAATTCACCCCTCCACTTT
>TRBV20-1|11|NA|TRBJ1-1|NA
CSARVPLEAFF
TGCAGTGCTAGAGTTCCTCTCGAAGCTTTCTTT
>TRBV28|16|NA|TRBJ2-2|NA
CASRGRGARNTGELFF
TGTGCCAGCAGAGGACGGGGGGCTCGGAACACCGGGGAGCTGTTTTTT
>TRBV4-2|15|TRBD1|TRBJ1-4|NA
CASSLYGTDNEKLFF
TGTGCCAGCAGCCTCTACGGGACAGATAATGAAAAACTGTTTTTT
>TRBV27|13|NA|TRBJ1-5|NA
CASSFYSNQPQHF
TGTGCCAGCAGTTTTTATAGCAATCAGCCCCAGCATTTT
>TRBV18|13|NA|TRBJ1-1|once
CASSPAGDTEAFF
TGTGCCAGCTCACCCGCCGGTGACACAGAAGCTTTCTTT
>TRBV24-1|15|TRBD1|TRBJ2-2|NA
CATSDLQGAAGELFF
TGTGCCACCAGTGATTTACAGGGGGCAGCCGGGGAGCTGTTTTTT
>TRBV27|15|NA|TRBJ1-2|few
CASSLDPGSNYGYTF
TGTGCCAGCAGTTTAGACCCAGGGTCCAACTATGGCTACACCTTC
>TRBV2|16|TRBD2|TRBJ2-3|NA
CASSEMPSGPTDTQYF
TGTGCCAGCAGTGAAATGCCTAGCGGACCCACAGATACGCAGTATTTT
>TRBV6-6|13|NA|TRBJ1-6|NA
CASSSGTYSPLHF
TGTGCCAGCAGTTCCGGGACTTATTCACCCCTCCACTTT
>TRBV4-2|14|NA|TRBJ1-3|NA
CASMVGAYGNTIYF
TGTGCCAGCATGGTGGGGGCGTATGGAAACACCATATATTTT
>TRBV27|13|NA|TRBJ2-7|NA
CASRLGGNYEQYF
TGTGCCAGCAGACTTGGAGGGAACTACGAGCAGTACTTC
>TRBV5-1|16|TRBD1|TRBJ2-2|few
CASSWPLTGVTGELFF
TGCGCCAGCAGCTGGCCTTTAACAGGGGTCACCGGGGAGCTGTTTTTT
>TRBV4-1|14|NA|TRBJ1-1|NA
CASSQENMNTEAFF
TGCGCCAGCAGCCAAGAAAATATGAACACTGAAGCTTTCTTT
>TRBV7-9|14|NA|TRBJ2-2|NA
CASSLARYTGELFF
TGTGCCAGCAGCTTAGCCAGGTACACCGGGGAGCTGTTTTTT
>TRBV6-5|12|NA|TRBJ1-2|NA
CASTLTGKGYTF
TGTGCCAGCACCCTAACGGGGAAGGGCTACACCTTC
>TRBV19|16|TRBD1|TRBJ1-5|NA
CASSIQGAGGNQPQHF
TGTGCCAGTAGTATACAGGGGGCGGGTGGCAATCAGCCCCAGCATTTT
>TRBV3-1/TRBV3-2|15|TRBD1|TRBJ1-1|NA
CASSQDGQGNGEAFF
TGTGCCAGCAGCCAAGATGGACAGGGGAACGGTGAAGCTTTCTTT
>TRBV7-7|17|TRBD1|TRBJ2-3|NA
CASSSGTGLVYTDTQYF
TGTGCCAGCAGCTCGGGGACAGGGCTGGTATACACAGATACGCAGTATTTT
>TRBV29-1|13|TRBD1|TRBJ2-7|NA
CSARRTGGAGQYF
TGCAGCGCCCGGCGGACAGGGGGCGCAGGGCAGTACTTC
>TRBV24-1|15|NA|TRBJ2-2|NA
CATSDFGLNTGELFF
TGTGCCACCAGTGATTTTGGCCTTAACACCGGGGAGCTGTTTTTT
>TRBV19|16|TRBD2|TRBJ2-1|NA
CASSISTSGSYNEQFF
TGTGCCAGTAGTATATCGACTAGCGGGTCCTACAATGAGCAGTTCTTC
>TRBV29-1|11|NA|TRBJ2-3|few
CSVERRQTQYF
TGCAGCGTTGAAAGGAGGCAAACGCAGTATTTT
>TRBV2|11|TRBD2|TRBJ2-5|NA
CASAGEETQYF
TGTGCCAGCGCGGGGGAAGAGACCCAGTACTTC
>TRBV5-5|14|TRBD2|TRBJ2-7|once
CASSFQRGGNEQYF
TGTGCCAGCAGCTTTCAGCGGGGGGGTAACGAGCAGTACTTC
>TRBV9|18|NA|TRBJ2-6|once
CASSVEDRPFSGANVLTF
TGTGCCAGCAGCGTTGAGGACAGACCGTTCTCTGGGGCCAACGTCCTGACTTTC
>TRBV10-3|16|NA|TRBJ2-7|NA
CAISESGDLTTYEQYF
TGTGCCATCAGTGAGTCGGGAGATCTCACCACCTACGAGCAGTACTTC
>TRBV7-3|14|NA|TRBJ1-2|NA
CASSPGVGDYGYTF
TGTGCCAGCAGCCCAGGGGTAGGGGACTATGGCTACACCTTC
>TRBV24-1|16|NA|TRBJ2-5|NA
CATSDLGATGGETQYF
TGTGCCACCAGTGATTTAGGTGCTACAGGTGGAGAGACCCAGTACTTC
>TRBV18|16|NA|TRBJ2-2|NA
CASSPAGIKGTGELFF
TGTGCCAGCTCACCGGCCGGGATCAAGGGCACCGGGGAGCTGTTTTTT
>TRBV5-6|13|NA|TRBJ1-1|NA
CASSLWQNTEAFF
TGTGCCAGCAGCTTATGGCAGAACACTGAAGCTTTCTTT
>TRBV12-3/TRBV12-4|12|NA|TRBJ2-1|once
CASSFGQDEQFF
TGTGCCAGCAGTTTTGGGCAGGATGAGCAGTTCTTC
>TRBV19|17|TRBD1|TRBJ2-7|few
CASSMVSLGRGQQEQYF
TGTGCCAGTAGTATGGTTTCTTTGGGCAGGGGGCAACAAGAGCAGTACTTC
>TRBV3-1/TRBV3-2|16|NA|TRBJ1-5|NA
CASSQGPGGSNQPQHF
TGTGCCAGCAGCCAAGGCCCAGGTGGTAGCAATCAGCCCCAGCATTTT
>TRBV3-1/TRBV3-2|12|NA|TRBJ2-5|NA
CASSRAGETQYF
TGTGCCAGCAGCCGAGCAGGAGAGACCCAGTACTTC
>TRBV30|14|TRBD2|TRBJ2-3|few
CAYDWAGGTDTQYF
TGTGCCTATGACTGGGCGGGGGGAACAGATACGCAGTATTTT
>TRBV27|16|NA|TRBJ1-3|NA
CASSSPEGVPGNTIYF
TGTGCCAGCAGTTCCCCAGAGGGGGTTCCTGGAAACACCATATATTTT
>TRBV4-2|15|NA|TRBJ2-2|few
CASSHRDIEAGELFF
TGTGCCAGCAGCCACCGGGACATCGAGGCCGGGGAGCTGTTTTTT
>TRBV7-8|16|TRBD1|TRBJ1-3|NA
CASSISGTGSGNTIYF
TGTGCCAGCAGCATATCCGGGACAGGCTCTGGAAACACCATATATTTT
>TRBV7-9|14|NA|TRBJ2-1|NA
CASSFSISYNEQFF
TGTGCCAGCAGCTTTTCCATCTCCTACAATGAGCAGTTCTTC
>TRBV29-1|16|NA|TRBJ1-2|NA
CSVEDRGNDRGDGYTF
TGCAGCGTTGAAGATCGAGGCAATGATAGGGGTGATGGCTACACCTTC
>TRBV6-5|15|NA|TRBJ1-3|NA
CASSRQKSSGNTIYF
TGTGCCAGCAGCAGACAGAAGAGCTCTGGAAACACCATATATTTT
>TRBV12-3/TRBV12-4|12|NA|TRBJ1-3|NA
CASTLRDYAIYF
TGTGCCAGCACCCTACGGGATTATGCCATATATTTT
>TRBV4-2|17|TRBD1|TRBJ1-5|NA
CASSQDPTGTPNQPQHF
TGTGCCAGCAGCCAAGACCCGACAGGGACCCCCAATCAGCCCCAGCATTTT
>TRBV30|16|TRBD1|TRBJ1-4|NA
CAWSVQGRGRDEKLFF
TGTGCCTGGAGTGTACAGGGCAGGGGGCGGGATGAAAAACTGTTTTTT
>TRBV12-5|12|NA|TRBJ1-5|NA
CASAGLNQPQHF
TGTGCTAGTGCCGGGTTAAATCAGCCCCAGCATTTT